This T cell receptor beta chain is from a study of blood T cell repertoires in COVID-19. At the level of the study: Specimens from acute and convalescent COVID-19 originated in the United States, Italy and Spain.

Participant-given clinical history determined each cohort assignment. Among Cohort 3 donors, those recovered had two negative PCRs, clearance, or symptom resolution. Source study methods: Researchers report that nucleated cell counts were estimated from reference gene primer amplification. Profiling relied on immunoSEQ multiplex PCR, and the TCRdb table lists in-frame clones only, not all of them. The V and J calls and clone size are taken from that table; D and trimming were inferred from the DNA. The sample lists some 250,000 clones, approximately 90% seen once, with approximately 9.5% in the top ten. V was pared by 4 bases and J by 2 bases, with 13 bases between. This CDR3 is built from 15 residues. In germline, CDR1 is SGHTA, CDR2 FQGNSA.

The receptor comes from a man aged 35-49 years who had recovered from COVID-19. Material for sequencing was PBMCs or T cells enriched from blood (not recorded which). The rearrangement joins TRBV7-2 to TRBJ2-3, with TRBD1 as a possible D gene (5 bases). The CDR3: CASSSNRFLTDTQYF. The DNA for the CDR3 is TGTGCCAGCAGCTCAAACAGGTTCCTCACAGATACGCAGTATTTT.